The rows below give T cell receptor beta chains drawn from one sample of a study of blood T cell repertoires in COVID-19. Repertoires were generated with immunoSEQ multiplex PCR, while TCRdb's copy carries only in-frame clones and drops some. The data hold 150,000 to 200,000 clones, with roughly 90% observed a single time. Sequencing input: peripheral blood. The receptors were gathered from an older woman with COVID-19, enrolled during active disease. Both conserved end residues are part of each CDR3. The D gene is left open where the match is weak. The listing skips clone size in some rows; elsewhere it reads once, few, many or a size class.

clone size: -; D gene: TRBD2; V gene: TRBV10-3; J gene: TRBJ2-7; CDR3 protein: CASGPSGNPLEQYF; CDR3 DNA: TGTGCCAGTGGCCCTAGCGGGAACCCCCTTGAGCAGTACTTC
clone size: -; D gene: -; V gene: TRBV18; J gene: TRBJ2-7; CDR3 protein: CASSPDPRAMEQYF; CDR3 DNA: TGTGCCAGCTCACCGGACCCGAGGGCGATGGAGCAGTACTTC
clone size: -; D gene: TRBD2; V gene: TRBV6-1; J gene: TRBJ2-2; CDR3 protein: CASSEVVSGGRTGELFF; CDR3 DNA: TGTGCCAGCAGTGAAGTTGTGAGCGGGGGGAGGACCGGGGAGCTGTTTTTT
clone size: -; D gene: TRBD2; V gene: TRBV7-6; J gene: TRBJ2-5; CDR3 protein: CASSLAGTKGETQYF; CDR3 DNA: TGTGCCAGCAGCTTAGCAGGGACTAAAGGAGAGACCCAGTACTTC
clone size: -; D gene: TRBD1; V gene: TRBV28; J gene: TRBJ1-2; CDR3 protein: CASSLSGRGRYGYTF; CDR3 DNA: TGTGCCAGCAGTTTATCCGGCAGGGGGCGATATGGCTACACCTTC
clone size: -; D gene: TRBD2; V gene: TRBV11-3; J gene: TRBJ2-3; CDR3 protein: CASSLSGRAGDTQYF; CDR3 DNA: TGTGCCAGCAGCTTAAGCGGGAGGGCCGGAGATACGCAGTATTTT
clone size: -; D gene: TRBD2; V gene: TRBV19; J gene: TRBJ2-7; CDR3 protein: CASSELAGVGEQYF; CDR3 DNA: TGTGCCAGTAGTGAACTAGCGGGAGTTGGCGAGCAGTACTTC
clone size: -; D gene: TRBD1; V gene: TRBV4-1; J gene: TRBJ1-6; CDR3 protein: CASSQDRGMNSPLHF; CDR3 DNA: TGCGCCAGCAGCCAGGACAGGGGGATGAATTCACCCCTCCACTTT
clone size: -; D gene: -; V gene: TRBV19; J gene: TRBJ2-7; CDR3 protein: CASSSTPAYEQYF; CDR3 DNA: TGTGCCAGTAGCTCGACACCTGCCTACGAGCAGTACTTC
clone size: once; D gene: -; V gene: TRBV4-1; J gene: TRBJ1-6; CDR3 protein: CASSHPLDRSSYNSPLHF; CDR3 DNA: TGCGCCAGCAGCCATCCTTTAGACAGGAGCTCCTATAATTCACCCCTCCACTTT
clone size: -; D gene: TRBD1; V gene: TRBV4-3; J gene: TRBJ1-2; CDR3 protein: CASSQPGQGSNYGYTF; CDR3 DNA: TGCGCCAGCAGCCAGCCCGGACAGGGATCTAACTATGGCTACACCTTC
clone size: -; D gene: TRBD1; V gene: TRBV6-5; J gene: TRBJ1-2; CDR3 protein: CASRQGEYGYTF; CDR3 DNA: TGTGCCAGCCGCCAGGGGGAGTATGGCTACACCTTC
clone size: -; D gene: -; V gene: TRBV30; J gene: TRBJ1-3; CDR3 protein: CAWSAAGNTIYF; CDR3 DNA: TGTGCCTGGAGTGCCGCTGGAAACACCATATATTTT
clone size: -; D gene: TRBD1; V gene: TRBV6-6; J gene: TRBJ1-2; CDR3 protein: CATDRQGSGYGYTF; CDR3 DNA: TGTGCCACGGATCGACAGGGGAGTGGCTATGGCTACACCTTC
clone size: -; D gene: TRBD2; V gene: TRBV19; J gene: TRBJ2-7; CDR3 protein: CASRSLAGEYEQYF; CDR3 DNA: TGTGCCAGTCGGTCACTAGCGGGAGAGTACGAGCAGTACTTC
clone size: -; D gene: -; V gene: TRBV24-1; J gene: TRBJ1-4; CDR3 protein: CATSPGGEKLFF; CDR3 DNA: TGTGCCACCAGTCCGGGAGGTGAAAAACTGTTTTTT